The entry below describes one T cell receptor (beta chain). Its antigen is currently not known. One base away there is no much larger clone; base qualities are not given. This entry comes from a study of vaccination and CD4 T cells after COVID-19 (dated by TCRdb to 2022 to 2024). In the study overall: Convalescent patients had a positive SARS-CoV-2 result on nasal swab PCR, and of these patients, several had mild disease and one had severe disease. The convalescent cohort included six males and four females, with two Hispanic individuals, seven Caucasians, two Asians and one multiracial person. Participants received two doses of either the Pfizer-BioNTech BNT162b2 vaccine (n=8) or the Moderna mRNA-1273 vaccine (n=2). Post-COVID blood samples were collected from convalescent patients a median of roughly 100 days after diagnosis, with a range of roughly 30 to 170 days. Post-vaccine blood samples were collected a median of approximately 68 days after the second vaccine dose, ranging from about 13 to 250 days. The cultures were stimulated with overlapping spike peptide pools from SARS-CoV-2 and from the common cold coronaviruses HCoV-NL63, HCoV-OC43 and HCoV-229E. Control cultures received a CEFX viral epitope pool as the positive control, an HIV-1 Nef peptide pool as the negative control, or no peptide. The spike-specific CD4+ TCR repertoire was compared before and after mRNA vaccination in approximately 9 COVID-19 convalescent patients and a handful of infection-naive healthy vaccine recipients.

Preparation of the library involved PCR. DNA from cultured CD4+ T cells was subjected to TCR sequencing with the Oncomine TCR Beta short-read assay at the Johns Hopkins FTIC core. The QIAamp micro DNA kit was used to extract genomic DNA from the cultured CD4+ T cells. The Oncomine TCR Beta libraries from cultured CD4+ T cells were pooled using unique dual indexes and then sequenced on an Illumina iSeq 100. Turning to the authors' computational methods: Non-productive sequences were removed, and CDR3s that did not start with C, did not end with F or W, or were shorter than 7 amino acids were discarded. Antigen-specific clonotypes were identified using the MANAFEST web application through comparison of peptide-stimulated wells with reference and other culture wells. Positive clones required FDR below 0.05, an odds ratio above 5, and productive frequency above 0.1% in at least two of three replicate wells. A clonotype counted as cross-reactive if it showed significant expansion both in the SARS-CoV-2 spike wells and in at least one common cold coronavirus spike condition. Using R version 3.6.1, CDR3 homology was evaluated through Levenshtein distances (stringdist) along with unrooted phylogenetic trees (ape). TCRdb ran its own pipeline on the public reads, namely fastp trimming at Q25 and MiXCR clone calling, and kept in-frame beta chains. Rows with one shared CDR3 protein collapse into an entry with the most common genes and DNA. None of the V and J calls come from the authors' own analysis; TCRdb made them. The sample table contains about 15,000 distinct CDR3 sequences; only one count was recorded for around 30% of them. Clones ranked in the top ten supply more than 15% of the sample.

CDR1 and CDR2 are read off the germline V gene as MNHEY and SVGEGT. V trim: 0 bases; J trim: 7 bases; unmatched bases: 11. The CDR3 contains 16 residues, cysteine and phenylalanine counted. CDR3 DNA only is kept here, 48 bases in frame from base 1. The paper as a whole reports these results and caveats: The number of convalescent patients in the study was relatively small, and the study did not examine early timepoints following natural infection. In convalescent patients, a median around 86% of post-vaccine SARS-CoV-2-reactive clones were detected only after vaccination, suggesting vaccine-specific priming. Nearly all vaccine-specific clones in convalescent patients (304 of 307) were mono-reactive for SARS-CoV-2 spike rather than cross-reactive with common cold coronaviruses. An increase in the median number of SARS-CoV-2-reactive clonotypes from approximately 21 after infection to roughly 39 after vaccination was observed, but the change was not found to be significant.

The treatment or condition label corresponds to: roughly 11-day PBMC culture with coronavirus spike peptide pools or control peptides (ViraFEST assay). The study used the ViraFEST assay, which expanded antigen-specific T cells with peptide pools and then identified expanded clonotypes by TCR sequencing. The convalescent patients' positive SARS-CoV-2 PCR tests were from March to December 2020, which was before the Alpha, Beta and Delta variants emerged in the United States. More than 1.5 million PBMCs per well were cultured in IMDM with approximately 5.5% human AB serum and roughly 9.3 IU/ml IL-2, plus 10 ug/ml peptide pools. On days 3 and 7, half of the culture medium was replaced with fresh IL-2-containing medium. CD4+ T cells were isolated after about 10 days of culture through negative selection using the EasySep CD4+ T cell isolation kit. PBMCs were separated from whole blood using Ficoll-Paque Plus gradient centrifugation and then either used fresh or cryopreserved at -140C. Culture conditions were generally each tested in triplicate wells.

Sequencing was carried out using cultured CD4+ T cells from blood. The TCR originated in a human donor with COVID-19. The chain uses TRBV6-2 or TRBV6-3 and TRBJ1-2; TRBD1 agrees with 7 junctional bases. The CDR3 corresponds to CASSYSEIGQARGYTF. The bases are TGTGCCAGCAGTTACTCGGAAATTGGACAGGCGCGTGGCTACACCTTC.